Listed below are T cell receptor beta chains from one sample, sequenced in a study of cytomegalovirus exposure and HLA in healthy donors. Method: immunoSEQ multiplex PCR; TCRdb's copy keeps in-frame clones and lacks some. The sample contains 250,000 to 400,000 clones, 87% of which appear only once. Sequencing input: PBMCs. Receptors were obtained from a woman in her 30s in good health and CMV-seropositive. The CDR3 runs from the conserved cysteine through the conserved F or W. D genes are given only for firm matches. Not every row has a clone size; where given, it reads once, few, many or a size class.

cdr3_length | clone_size | j_call | d_call | v_call | cdr3_nt | cdr3_aa
13 | . | TRBJ2-7 | . | TRBV28 | TGTGCCAGCAGTGCTGGCGGTGCCTACGAGCAGTACTTC | CASSAGGAYEQYF
17 | . | TRBJ1-3 | . | TRBV9 | TGTGCCAGCAGCGGAAACAGGGCCCAATACTCTGGAAACACCATATATTTT | CASSGNRAQYSGNTIYF
16 | . | TRBJ2-1 | . | TRBV7-3 | TGTGCCAGCAGCCTAGCAGGGAGTCCAAAGGCGAATGAGCAGTTCTTC | CASSLAGSPKANEQFF
15 | . | TRBJ2-1 | TRBD2 | TRBV9 | TGTGCCAGCAGCCAAGGGACTAGTTCCTACAATGAGCAGTTCTTC | CASSQGTSSYNEQFF
14 | . | TRBJ1-2 | . | TRBV5-3 | TGTGCCAGAAGCTTGGGCAAATGCGGCGGCCGCTACACCTTC | CARSLGKCGGRYTF
15 | . | TRBJ1-2 | . | TRBV6-5 | TGTGCCAGCAGAACGGGAGGGTCCGGGGGCCATGGCTACACCTTC | CASRTGGSGGHGYTF
16 | . | TRBJ2-3 | TRBD1 | TRBV11-1 | TGTGCCAGCAGCCTTAACAGGGGGCGAGGCACAGATACGCAGTATTTT | CASSLNRGRGTDTQYF
16 | . | TRBJ2-6 | . | TRBV9 | TGTGCCAGCAGCGTAGATGTGGGGGCTGGGGCCAACGTCCTGACTTTC | CASSVDVGAGANVLTF
17 | . | TRBJ2-5 | TRBD2 | TRBV7-2 | TGTGCCAGCAGCTTAGCGCGGGGTAGCGGGAGCTTGGAGACCCAGTACTTC | CASSLARGSGSLETQYF
15 | . | TRBJ2-5 | . | TRBV6-5 | TGTGCCAGCGCCCCGGCTTTCGGAGCTGGAGAGACCCAGTACTTC | CASAPAFGAGETQYF
16 | . | TRBJ1-3 | . | TRBV4-3 | TGCGCCAGCAGCCAAGGCGACAGGAGCTCTGGAAACACCATATATTTT | CASSQGDRSSGNTIYF
12 | . | TRBJ2-1 | . | TRBV29-1 | TGCAGCGTTGAAGACGCCCCGAAGGCGCAGTTCTTC | CSVEDAPKAQFF
13 | . | TRBJ2-5 | . | TRBV29-1 | TGCAGCGTTGAACGTCAGGGTCAAGAGACCCAGTACTTC | CSVERQGQETQYF
15 | . | TRBJ2-4 | TRBD2 | TRBV6-1 | TGTGCCAGCAAGGTGAGGGCGACTAGCGGGGACATTCAGTACTTC | CASKVRATSGDIQYF
14 | . | TRBJ2-3 | . | TRBV2 | TGTGCCAGCGTTCGGGGGAGCAGTGCAGATACGCAGTATTTT | CASVRGSSADTQYF
15 | . | TRBJ2-7 | TRBD1 | TRBV28 | TGTGCCAGCAGTTTTACCGGGACAGGGAATCACGAGCAGTACTTC | CASSFTGTGNHEQYF
15 | once | TRBJ1-1 | TRBD1 | TRBV5-1 | TGCGCCAGCAGCTTCAAACAGGGGCGCCTCACTGAAGCTTTCTTT | CASSFKQGRLTEAFF
15 | once | TRBJ2-7 | . | TRBV27 | TGTGCCAGCAGTCTGCGACAGCCTATTTCCTACGAGCAGTACTTC | CASSLRQPISYEQYF
13 | few | TRBJ1-1 | . | TRBV19 | TGTGCCAGTAGTATATCACTGAACACTGAAGCTTTCTTT | CASSISLNTEAFF
15 | . | TRBJ2-2 | TRBD2 | TRBV28 | TGTGCCAGCTATCGGACTAGCGGGAGTGCCGGGGAGCTGTTTTTT | CASYRTSGSAGELFF
13 | . | TRBJ1-3 | . | TRBV4-3 | TGCGCCAGCAGCCCCGGGGACAGAAACACCATATATTTT | CASSPGDRNTIYF
15 | once | TRBJ2-7 | . | TRBV28 | TGTGCCAGCAGTTTTGGGGATACATCCTACTACGAGCAGTACTTC | CASSFGDTSYYEQYF
15 | . | TRBJ2-3 | TRBD2 | TRBV14 | TGTGCCAGCAGCCGGACTAGCGGTAGCACAGATACGCAGTATTTT | CASSRTSGSTDTQYF
17 | . | TRBJ2-7 | TRBD1 | TRBV14 | TGTGCCAGCAGCCAAGATCGCGGCCGACAGGGGTTTTACGAGCAGTACTTC | CASSQDRGRQGFYEQYF
15 | . | TRBJ2-3 | TRBD2 | TRBV7-3 | TGTGCCAGCAGCATTAGCGGGGGGGCCGCAGATACGCAGTATTTT | CASSISGGAADTQYF
16 | once | TRBJ2-7 | TRBD1 | TRBV19 | TGTGCCAGTAGCTCGGACAGGGAGAAAGGGTCCTACGAGCAGTACTTC | CASSSDREKGSYEQYF
14 | . | TRBJ2-5 | TRBD1 | TRBV5-6 | TGTGCCAGCAGCTTTGAGGGGGCGGTAAAGACCCAGTACTTC | CASSFEGAVKTQYF
14 | . | TRBJ1-6 | . | TRBV6-1 | TGTGCCAGCACCAACGGAGCCCAGCATTCACCCCTCCACTTT | CASTNGAQHSPLHF
16 | . | TRBJ2-1 | TRBD1 | TRBV28 | TGTGCCAGCAAGTTAATCACAGGGGGCGCCTACAATGAGCAGTTCTTC | CASKLITGGAYNEQFF